This is a list of T cell receptor beta chains from one sample in a study of T cells in localized non-small cell lung cancer. Libraries were prepared by immunoSEQ multiplex PCR; TCRdb keeps only in-frame clonotypes and omits some of them. The sample yields about 79,000 clones, about four fifths seen once. The input for sequencing was peripheral blood, taken before any cancer treatment. The source of these receptors is a female donor older than 55 with stage I lung adenocarcinoma. The CDR3 runs from the conserved cysteine through the conserved F or W. The D gene is left open where the match is weak. Clone size, where shown, is once, few, many, or a class for clones that have expanded.

d_call: NA
j_call: TRBJ1-1
v_call: TRBV7-8
clone_size: NA
cdr3_aa: CASSSGAGIEAFF
cdr3_nt: TGTGCCAGCAGCTCCGGGGCTGGAATTGAAGCTTTCTTT

d_call: NA
j_call: TRBJ1-2
v_call: TRBV11-3
clone_size: NA
cdr3_aa: CASTPVVSGRNYGYTF
cdr3_nt: TGTGCCAGCACCCCCGTGGTCTCCGGGAGAAACTATGGCTACACCTTC

d_call: NA
j_call: TRBJ1-3
v_call: TRBV9
clone_size: NA
cdr3_aa: CASSVGGLLSGNTIYF
cdr3_nt: TGTGCCAGCAGCGTAGGGGGGCTCCTCTCTGGAAACACCATATATTTT

d_call: NA
j_call: TRBJ2-3
v_call: TRBV5-1
clone_size: NA
cdr3_aa: CASSLVGLPDTQYF
cdr3_nt: TGCGCCAGCAGCTTGGTTGGGCTTCCAGATACGCAGTATTTT

d_call: TRBD1
j_call: TRBJ1-2
v_call: TRBV6-5
clone_size: NA
cdr3_aa: CASSTGQLYGYTF
cdr3_nt: TGTGCCAGCAGTACGGGACAGCTCTATGGCTACACCTTC

d_call: NA
j_call: TRBJ2-3
v_call: TRBV7-9
clone_size: NA
cdr3_aa: CASSLRTRRDTQYF
cdr3_nt: TGTGCCAGCAGCTTACGGACACGGCGAGATACGCAGTATTTT

d_call: TRBD2
j_call: TRBJ2-5
v_call: TRBV7-2
clone_size: NA
cdr3_aa: CASSSGTSGGMKTQYF
cdr3_nt: TGTGCCAGCAGCTCAGGGACTAGCGGGGGGATGAAGACCCAGTACTTC

d_call: TRBD1
j_call: TRBJ1-5
v_call: TRBV2
clone_size: NA
cdr3_aa: CASRPGQDRPQHF
cdr3_nt: TGTGCCAGCAGACCTGGACAGGACAGGCCCCAGCATTTT

d_call: NA
j_call: TRBJ2-5
v_call: TRBV25-1
clone_size: few
cdr3_aa: CASSEYETQYF
cdr3_nt: TGTGCCAGCAGTGAATATGAGACCCAGTACTTC

d_call: NA
j_call: TRBJ1-6
v_call: TRBV6-4
clone_size: few
cdr3_aa: CASSATGTGGSPLHF
cdr3_nt: TGTGCCAGCAGTGCCACCGGGACGGGGGGTTCACCCCTCCACTTT

d_call: TRBD2
j_call: TRBJ2-2
v_call: TRBV5-6
clone_size: NA
cdr3_aa: CASSHLGTSGGAIPGELFF
cdr3_nt: TGTGCCAGCAGCCACCTAGGGACTAGCGGGGGGGCTATTCCCGGGGAGCTGTTTTTT

d_call: NA
j_call: TRBJ1-2
v_call: TRBV2
clone_size: NA
cdr3_aa: CASSTTKAYGYTF
cdr3_nt: TGTGCCAGCAGCACAACTAAAGCATATGGCTACACCTTC

d_call: NA
j_call: TRBJ2-1
v_call: TRBV9
clone_size: NA
cdr3_aa: CASSVAGGKGYEQFF
cdr3_nt: TGTGCCAGCAGCGTAGCGGGCGGCAAGGGGTATGAGCAGTTCTTC

d_call: NA
j_call: TRBJ2-1
v_call: TRBV11-3
clone_size: NA
cdr3_aa: CASSLDGRQGVF
cdr3_nt: TGTGCCAGCAGCTTAGACGGCCGACAAGGAGTCTTC

d_call: NA
j_call: TRBJ2-2
v_call: TRBV5-1
clone_size: NA
cdr3_aa: CASSLAAAGTGELFF
cdr3_nt: TGCGCCAGCAGCTTGGCGGCAGCCGGCACCGGGGAGCTGTTTTTT

d_call: NA
j_call: TRBJ1-5
v_call: TRBV30
clone_size: NA
cdr3_aa: CAWRDRGGNQPQHF
cdr3_nt: TGTGCCTGGAGGGACAGAGGAGGCAATCAGCCCCAGCATTTT

d_call: NA
j_call: TRBJ2-2
v_call: TRBV6-1
clone_size: NA
cdr3_aa: CASRDGERRTGELFF
cdr3_nt: TGTGCCAGCAGGGATGGGGAAAGGCGAACCGGGGAGCTGTTTTTT

d_call: TRBD1
j_call: TRBJ2-2
v_call: TRBV5-1
clone_size: few
cdr3_aa: CASSPGQGRTGELFF
cdr3_nt: TGCGCCAGCAGCCCTGGACAGGGTCGCACCGGGGAGCTGTTTTTT

d_call: TRBD2
j_call: TRBJ2-7
v_call: TRBV7-9
clone_size: NA
cdr3_aa: CASSRLAEGPYEQYF
cdr3_nt: TGTGCCAGCAGCCGACTAGCGGAGGGGCCCTACGAGCAGTACTTC

d_call: NA
j_call: TRBJ2-3
v_call: TRBV7-7
clone_size: NA
cdr3_aa: CASSRSGTDTQYF
cdr3_nt: TGTGCTAGCAGCCGATCAGGCACAGATACGCAGTATTTT

d_call: TRBD1
j_call: TRBJ2-7
v_call: TRBV2
clone_size: NA
cdr3_aa: CASTMGQARNWDEQYF
cdr3_nt: TGTGCCAGCACCATGGGACAGGCTAGAAATTGGGACGAGCAGTACTTC

d_call: NA
j_call: TRBJ2-7
v_call: TRBV21-1
clone_size: once
cdr3_aa: CASTCYEQYF
cdr3_nt: TGTGCCAGCACCTGCTACGAGCAGTACTTC

d_call: TRBD1
j_call: TRBJ2-1
v_call: TRBV15
clone_size: NA
cdr3_aa: CATSRRDRGSDEQFF
cdr3_nt: TGTGCCACCAGCAGAAGGGACAGGGGATCGGATGAGCAGTTCTTC

d_call: NA
j_call: TRBJ2-1
v_call: TRBV4-1
clone_size: once
cdr3_aa: CASSQDSGIYEQFF
cdr3_nt: TGCGCCAGCAGCCAAGACTCAGGGATCTATGAGCAGTTCTTC

d_call: NA
j_call: TRBJ1-1
v_call: TRBV10-2
clone_size: NA
cdr3_aa: CATVANRATEAFF
cdr3_nt: TGCGCCACCGTAGCCAACAGGGCCACTGAAGCTTTCTTT

d_call: NA
j_call: TRBJ1-2
v_call: TRBV2
clone_size: NA
cdr3_aa: CASTREANYGYTF
cdr3_nt: TGTGCCAGCACAAGGGAGGCCAACTATGGCTACACCTTC

d_call: NA
j_call: TRBJ1-4
v_call: TRBV5-1
clone_size: NA
cdr3_aa: CASSFRGPNEKLFF
cdr3_nt: TGCGCCAGCAGCTTTCGGGGGCCTAATGAAAAACTGTTTTTT

d_call: TRBD1
j_call: TRBJ1-5
v_call: TRBV28
clone_size: NA
cdr3_aa: CASSTGQGLGNQPQHF
cdr3_nt: TGTGCCAGCAGCACGGGACAGGGGTTGGGCAATCAGCCCCAGCATTTT

d_call: TRBD2
j_call: TRBJ2-3
v_call: TRBV7-9
clone_size: NA
cdr3_aa: CASSFRLAGEADTQYF
cdr3_nt: TGTGCCAGCAGCTTTAGACTAGCGGGGGAAGCAGATACGCAGTATTTT

d_call: TRBD2
j_call: TRBJ2-5
v_call: TRBV19
clone_size: NA
cdr3_aa: CASSRIPSGRWIETQYF
cdr3_nt: TGTGCCAGTAGTCGTATCCCTAGCGGGAGATGGATTGAGACCCAGTACTTC

d_call: NA
j_call: TRBJ2-1
v_call: TRBV7-3
clone_size: NA
cdr3_aa: CASSPQTLNSYNEQFF
cdr3_nt: TGTGCCAGCAGCCCCCAGACCCTAAACTCCTACAATGAGCAGTTCTTC

d_call: NA
j_call: TRBJ1-5
v_call: TRBV18
clone_size: few
cdr3_aa: CASSPGFGDQPQHF
cdr3_nt: TGTGCCAGCTCACCAGGGTTTGGGGATCAGCCCCAGCATTTT

d_call: TRBD2
j_call: TRBJ2-1
v_call: TRBV4-1
clone_size: NA
cdr3_aa: CASSTGLAGDEQFF
cdr3_nt: TGCGCCAGCAGCACGGGACTAGCGGGAGATGAGCAGTTCTTC

d_call: TRBD2
j_call: TRBJ2-3
v_call: TRBV11-3
clone_size: NA
cdr3_aa: CASTVGLAGGPTDTQYF
cdr3_nt: TGTGCCAGCACCGTGGGACTAGCGGGAGGGCCAACAGATACGCAGTATTTT

d_call: TRBD1
j_call: TRBJ1-1
v_call: TRBV2
clone_size: NA
cdr3_aa: CASSEVRGRSTEAFF
cdr3_nt: TGTGCCAGCAGTGAAGTTAGGGGGCGAAGCACTGAAGCTTTCTTT

d_call: NA
j_call: TRBJ1-4
v_call: TRBV5-5
clone_size: few
cdr3_aa: CASSLRGTNEKLFF
cdr3_nt: TGTGCCAGCAGCTTACGGGGGACTAATGAAAAACTGTTTTTT